The 27 T cell receptor beta chains below all came from one sample that was sequenced in a study of identical twins. MiXCR, run by TCRdb on the 5' RACE reads, gives a single entry per CDR3 protein. In the table there are 500,000 or so distinct CDR3 sequences, roughly a fifth of which are singletons. These same records also appear under a second study, on T cells expressing NK-cell markers.

The sample taken for sequencing was CD4+ T cells sorted from blood. These receptors were obtained from a woman aged 18 to 35 in good health.

This clonotype was recorded a few times. This rearrangement joins TRBV20-1 to TRBJ2-1, with a weak D call TRBD2 (6 bases). CDR3 length: 16 residues. Trimming took off 5 bases at V and 4 bases at J, with 21 bases between the two ends. Germline loops: CDR1 DFQATT, CDR2 SNEGSKA (reference sequence). CDR3 sequence reads: CSAPSRSRDSYNEQFF. In nucleotides, the CDR3 is TGCAGTGCTCCGAGCAGATCGCGGGACTCATACAATGAGCAGTTCTTC.

This clonotype was counted a few times. The chain joins TRBV29-1 to TRBJ2-7; 8 nucleotides match TRBD1. Looked up from germline, CDR1 is SQVTM and CDR2 is ANQGSEA. This CDR3 has 14 residues. The V and J ends lost 5 bases and 3 bases, in that order; junction bases with no gene match: 9. CDR3 sequence (DNA): TGCAGCGTTTTGGACAGGGTCTCGAGCTACGAGCAGTACTTC. Its translation is CSVLDRVSSYEQYF.

This clonotype was counted only a few times. The chain joins TRBV3-1 to TRBJ1-1; no definite D call. V was pared by 0 bases and J by 9 bases, with 8 bases between. The length of the CDR3 is 12 residues. The germline V gene has CDR1 LGHDT and CDR2 YNNKEL (reference sequence). The CDR3 loop reads CASSQDLGKAFF. CDR3 DNA sequence: TGTGCCAGCAGCCAAGACTTGGGGAAAGCTTTCTTT. Full variable domain (outside the CDR3, taken from reference TRBV3-1 and TRBJ1-1): DTAVSQTPKYLVTQMGNDKSIKCEQNLGHDTMYWYKQDSKKFLKIMFSYNNKELIINETVPNRFSPKSPDKAHLNLHINSLELGDSAVYFCASSQDLGKAFFGQGTRLTVV.

In its sample, this clonotype was seen a few times. The chain carries TRBV5-6 and TRBJ2-7; unclear D gene. The V end was cut by 0 bases, the J end by 3 bases, with 7 bases between. The germline V gene encodes CDR1 SGHDT and CDR2 YYEEEE. The CDR3 is 13 residues long. The CDR3 DNA reads as TGTGCCAGCAGCTTGGGCTGGTACTACGAGCAGTACTTC. It is translated as CASSLGWYYEQYF.

The V gene is TRBV6-1, the J gene TRBJ2-1; TRBD1 aligns across 7 bases. The CDR3 runs 17 residues. V trimming: 6 bases; J trimming: 0 bases; junction bases outside the gene matches: 11. The germline CDR1 and CDR2 sequences are MNHNS and SASEGT. CDR3 protein: CASSQRPGQSSYNEQFF. The CDR3 DNA follows: TGTGCCAGCAGCCAACGTCCGGGACAGAGCTCCTACAATGAGCAGTTCTTC.

This clonotype was counted a few times. The chain is built from TRBV10-3 and TRBJ2-1, with D unresolved. The CDR3 has 12 residues. Germline V gene data show CDR1 as ENHRY and CDR2 as SYGVKD. Trimming removed 2 bases at V and 7 bases at J, with 6 bases between. CDR3 DNA: TGTGCCATCAGTGAGAGGCATAATGAGCAGTTCTTC. This sequence encodes CAISERHNEQFF.

The sample holds many counts of this clonotype. The V gene is TRBV12-3 or TRBV12-4, the J gene TRBJ2-1, with 8 bases fitting TRBD2. The CDR3 length is 15 residues. J lost 8 bases, V lost 6 bases, and 12 bases had no gene match. The DNA for the CDR3 is TGTGCCAGCAGCCTCCACCCCGGGGGGGAAGATGAGCAGTTCTTC. This gives the protein CASSLHPGGEDEQFF.

CDR3 loop: CSVEEAGQGYYEQYF. The CDR3 DNA sequence: TGCAGCGTTGAAGAGGCAGGACAGGGATACTACGAGCAGTACTTC. This chain connects TRBV29-1 to TRBJ2-7; 8 bases are shared with TRBD1. Germline CDR1 and CDR2: SQVTM and ANQGSEA. Trimming at V came to 0 bases and at J to 3 bases, leaving 7 bases not matched to a gene. CDR3 length: 15 amino acids.

In this sample, this clonotype turned up a few times. The genes are TRBV5-6 and TRBJ1-6; D not resolved. The V end was cut by 2 bases, the J end by 7 bases, with 10 bases between. This CDR3 contains 14 residues. Germline CDR1 and CDR2: SGHDT and YYEEEE. The CDR3: CASSLRYRNSPLHF. The CDR3 DNA follows: TGTGCCAGCAGCTTAAGGTATAGAAATTCACCCCTCCACTTT.

In this sample, this clonotype turned up many times. The chain carries TRBV12-3 or TRBV12-4 and TRBJ2-7; D is perhaps TRBD1 (6 bases). The CDR3 length is 14 residues. The V end was cut by 1 base, the J end by 3 bases, with 10 bases between. CDR3 in amino acids: CASSLVRDNYEQYF. In DNA form, the CDR3 reads TGTGCCAGCAGTTTAGTCCGGGACAACTACGAGCAGTACTTC.

J is TRBJ1-1 and V is TRBV12-3 or TRBV12-4; D not resolved. CDR3 length: 12 amino acids. V lost 7 bases, J lost 5 bases, and 11 bases lay in between. This CDR3 is CASTRRRTEAFF. The CDR3 region has the DNA TGTGCCAGCACCCGACGGAGGACTGAAGCTTTCTTT.

This clonotype was seen only a few times. The gene calls are TRBV19 and TRBJ1-6; TRBD1 is a possible D gene (5 bases). From germline, CDR1 is LNHDA and CDR2 SQIVND (reference sequence). CDR3 size: 14 residues. The V end lost 3 bases, the J end lost 5 bases, and 8 bases lay between the germline ends. CDR3 loop: CASSIDSDNSPLHF. The CDR3 nucleotides read TGTGCCAGTAGTATCGACAGCGATAATTCACCCCTCCACTTT.

The rearrangement links TRBV5-6 to TRBJ2-1; D possibly corresponds to TRBD1 (7 bases). This CDR3 contains 15 residues. Per germline, CDR1 SGHDT and CDR2 YYEEEE. V was clipped by 6 bases and J by 7 bases, with 20 bases between them. CDR3 nucleotide sequence: TGTGCCAGCATCAAACGGGGGACAGCGAAAAATGAGCAGTTCTTC. Amino acid sequence: CASIKRGTAKNEQFF.

This chain uses TRBV6-2 or TRBV6-3 with TRBJ2-3; no clear D gene. The ends were cut back, 4 bases at V and 6 bases at J, with 20 bases in the middle. The CDR3 is 16 residues long. Looked up from germline, CDR1 is MNHEY and CDR2 is SVGEGT. The CDR3 sequence: CASSFDWPTSLDTQYF. CDR3 nucleotides: TGTGCCAGCAGTTTTGACTGGCCCACATCTTTGGATACGCAGTATTTT.

This sequence joins TRBV20-1 and TRBJ2-7; D possibly corresponds to TRBD2 (7 bases). V gave up 4 bases and J gave up 5 bases, with 15 bases separating them. Germline CDR1 is DFQATT and CDR2 is SNEGSKA (reference sequence). The CDR3 is 13 residues long. Here the CDR3 DNA reads TGCAGTGCTAAGGTCGGGGGGCCCCACGAGCAGTACTTC. Translated, it gives CSAKVGGPHEQYF.

This chain links TRBV24-1 with TRBJ2-1; D might be TRBD2 (6 bases). This CDR3 contains 14 residues. Trimming pared 5 bases from V and 7 bases from J, leaving 14 bases between. From germline, CDR1 is KGHDR and CDR2 SFDVKD. CDR3 in DNA: TGTGCCACCAGTGTGGGGGGAGTGGGGAATGAGCAGTTCTTC. It codes for CATSVGGVGNEQFF.

This clonotype appeared many times. The chain has TRBV10-3 and TRBJ2-7; no firm D call. CDR1 is ENHRY, CDR2 SYGVKD, per germline. Trimming stripped 10 bases from V and 6 bases from J, with 13 bases between. The CDR3 length is 11 residues. CDR3 in amino acids: CATGETIEQYF. Written as DNA, the CDR3 is TGTGCCACGGGTGAGACCATCGAGCAGTACTTC.

With regard to this clonotype: At one boundary the junction diverges from the germline segment, which might be a read error. The DNA for the CDR3 is TGTGCCAGCAGTAAGGAACGGCTGCTCTTC. This translates into CASSKERLLF. V is TRBV13 and J is TRBJ2-1; no definite D call. In germline, CDR1 is PRHDT, CDR2 FYEKMQ (reference sequence). CDR3 length: 10 amino acids.

The rearrangement uses TRBV2 and TRBJ1-5; D is undetermined. The V end was cut by 0 bases, the J end by 4 bases, with 7 bases between. Germline V CDR1 and CDR2: SNHLY, FYNNEI. The CDR3 is 14 amino acids. The CDR3 here is CASSEALVNQPQHF. The CDR3 region has the DNA TGTGCCAGCAGTGAAGCTTTGGTGAATCAGCCCCAGCATTTT.

CDR3 coding DNA: TGTGCCAGCAGCTTAGCGCAATTAGTATCAGTACTAGCGGGAGGGAACACCGGGGAGCTGTTTTTT. Translating gives CASSLAQLVSVLAGGNTGELFF. J is TRBJ2-2 and V is TRBV11-1; TRBD2 matches 12 bases. This CDR3 has 22 residues. V was clipped by 0 bases and J by 1 base; unmatched bases: 15. Germline V gene lookup returns CDR1 SGHAT and CDR2 FQDESV (reference sequence).

The chain carries TRBV9 and TRBJ2-3; no firm D call. The CDR3 is 17 amino acids. Germline CDR1 SGDLS, CDR2 YYNGEE. V shed 0 bases and J shed 4 bases, with 18 bases lying between them. The CDR3 sequence: CASSVVGSTPASDTQYF. The CDR3 bases are TGTGCCAGCAGCGTAGTTGGGTCGACTCCAGCGTCAGATACGCAGTATTTT.

This sequence joins TRBV7-9 and TRBJ2-7; 8 nucleotides line up with TRBD2. The germline gives CDR1 SEHNR, CDR2 FQNEAQ (reference sequence). Germline trimming cut 2 bases from V and 6 bases from J; bases unmatched to any gene: 6. This CDR3 is 14 amino acids long. The CDR3 region is CASSLRAGGVEQYF. The CDR3 nucleotides are TGTGCCAGCAGCTTAAGGGCCGGGGGGGTCGAGCAGTACTTC. Full variable domain (outside the CDR3, taken from reference TRBV7-9 and TRBJ2-7): DTGVSQNPRHKITKRGQNVTFRCDPISEHNRLYWYRQTLGQGPEFLTYFQNEAQLEKSRLLSDRFSAERPKGSFSTLEIQRTEQGDSAMYLCASSLRAGGVEQYFGPGTRLTVT.

This clonotype was seen more than once but under ten times. The chain employs TRBV11-3 and TRBJ2-7; 14 bases line up with TRBD2. The V gene end was trimmed by 5 bases and the J gene end by 3 bases; junction bases not matched to a gene: 6. The V gene's germline CDR1 is SGHNT and CDR2 YENEEA. This CDR3 region has 16 residues. This chain's CDR3 is CASSQEGTSGSYEQYF. The CDR3 DNA follows: TGTGCCAGCAGCCAGGAGGGGACTAGCGGGAGCTACGAGCAGTACTTC.

The chain joins TRBV20-1 to TRBJ2-1, with TRBD2 matching 8 bases. The CDR3 runs 16 residues. V lost 2 bases and J lost 2; bases outside the gene matches: 8. CDR1 is DFQATT and CDR2 is SNEGSKA in the germline V gene (reference sequence). The CDR3 nucleotides read TGCAGTGCTAGAAGGGGCCCGGGACTAGCCTACAATGAGCAGTTCTTC. Translated: CSARRGPGLAYNEQFF.

There are many counts of this clonotype. J is TRBJ1-1 and V is TRBV29-1; D may be TRBD1 (5 bases). CDR1 and CDR2 (germline): SQVTM, ANQGSEA. This CDR3 has 12 amino acids. Trimming cost V 6 bases and J 0 bases, with 8 bases left between them. CDR3 region: CSVGGLNTEAFF. CDR3 nucleotides: TGCAGCGTGGGGGGTCTGAACACTGAAGCTTTCTTT.

This clonotype was detected only a few times. The V gene is TRBV9, the J gene TRBJ2-7; D is unresolved. Trimming pared 4 bases from V and 5 bases from J, leaving 13 bases between. The CDR3 is 13 amino acids. CDR1 is SGDLS and CDR2 is YYNGEE in the germline V gene. The CDR3 loop is CASSPSPRDEQYF. The CDR3 DNA reads as TGTGCCAGCAGCCCATCACCCCGTGACGAGCAGTACTTC.

The table lists this clonotype with a few counts. The chain joins TRBV3-1 to TRBJ2-1, with D unresolved. This CDR3 has 12 residues. V gave up 4 bases and J gave up 12 bases, with 13 bases separating them. Germline-derived CDR1 and CDR2 are LGHDT and YNNKEL (reference sequence). The CDR3 nucleotides read TGTGCCAGCAGCCGTCCCACGGGTGGGCAGTTCTTC. Amino acids: CASSRPTGGQFF.